This TCR beta chain came from a study of T cell changes during pregnancy in multiple sclerosis. TCRdb's copy holds only in-frame clones and misses some; the assay was immunoSEQ multiplex PCR. The sample yields fewer than 130,000 clones, approximately 91% seen once. This clone has only one observation. Trimming removed 1 base from V and 1 base from J; junction bases left unmatched: 5. CDR1 and CDR2 from the germline V gene are SGDLS and YYNGEE. CDR3 length equals 17 residues. The chain couples TRBV9 to TRBJ2-2; 9 bases are a match to TRBD2. This receptor was taken from a female donor with multiple sclerosis, enrolled in a pregnancy study. The sample consisted of peripheral blood, taken after pregnancy. The CDR3: CASSVQRGVGNTGELFF. In DNA form, the CDR3 reads TGTGCCAGCAGCGTACAGCGGGGGGTCGGGAACACCGGGGAGCTGTTTTTT.